This T cell receptor (beta chain) was captured in a study of PD-1 blockade in classical Hodgkin lymphoma (dated by TCRdb to 2018 to 2020). About the full investigation: The study used CyTOF and TCR beta sequencing to define a peripheral blood immune signature of response to PD-1 blockade in classical Hodgkin lymphoma.

The time point label of this sample denotes: newly diagnosed, previously untreated cHL patient sample. A Miltenyi CD4+ T cell isolation kit was used for magnetic negative selection to purify CD4+ T cells from thawed PBMCs. As a comparison group for the relapsed/refractory trial patients, PBMCs were sequenced from patients with newly diagnosed, previously untreated classical Hodgkin lymphoma. Peripheral blood was collected in 8 mL Vacutainer Cell Preparation Tubes, from which PBMCs were isolated by centrifugation and then cryopreserved. Purified CD4+ and CD8+ fractions were prepared only for cases in which an additional PBMC sample was available. On LS columns in a quadroMACS separator, the magnetically labelled cells were depleted, and the flow-through was collected as the purified fraction. CDR1 is given as KGHSH and CDR2 as LQKENI, both from the germline V gene. The germline ends are 12 bases apart after V is trimmed by 3 bases and J by 4 bases. Counted from cysteine to phenylalanine, this CDR3 has 15 amino acids. Of all the DNA, just the CDR3 is kept, 45 bases in frame from base 1.

In this sample, this clone turned up a few times. The target of this receptor is not known. No per-base quality is available; no much larger clone lies one base away. Study-level results and caveats: The study was limited to a single clinical trial cohort, and causes of repertoire differences, possibly disease activity or prior therapy, remained undefined. Newly diagnosed patients were reported to have lower baseline TCR diversity than healthy donors, and relapsed/refractory patients were reported to have lower baseline TCR diversity still.

The Qiagen DNeasy kit was used to extract genomic DNA both from unsorted PBMCs and from the negatively selected CD4+ and CD8+ fractions. TCR beta CDR3 regions were amplified by immunoSEQ multiplex PCR using primers annealing to V and J segments. Amplification bias was minimized using a synthetic immune receptor repertoire, and residual bias was removed computationally after sequencing. Per the source publication's procedure: Repertoire diversity was quantified as the Shannon entropy index using custom Python scripts. The unsorted, CD4+ and CD8+ repertoires were each analyzed separately, with the exception of combined analyses, where CD4+ and CD8+ sequences were merged in silico. In its TCRdb copy, this immuneACCESS table keeps in-frame sequences only and misses some clones. Where compared with another copy, unresolved V genes explain less than half of these, and the others have no known cause. The DNA was the basis for D and trimming; V, J and clone size are from that table. For this sample the table gives tens of thousands of clones, of which roughly nine tenths were detected only once. The leading ten clones occupy about 0.25% of the sample.

This receptor was identified in a human donor with classical Hodgkin lymphoma. Sequencing was performed on CD4+ T cells from blood. The rearranged chain carries TRBV18 and TRBJ1-4; the D gene is not confidently resolved. The CDR3 region reads CASSPSRAINEKLFF. The base sequence is TGTGCCAGCTCACCCTCACGGGCGATTAATGAAAAACTGTTTTTT.